Each of the 13 T cell receptor beta chains below was sequenced from the same sample in a study of cytomegalovirus exposure and HLA in healthy donors. This PCR relied on a set of 60 Vbeta primers and 13 Jbeta primers. This table comes from immunoSEQ multiplex PCR, and its TCRdb copy is limited to in-frame clones, with some not included. The repertoire holds about 71,000 clones, with less than 75% as singletons. Specimen: PBMCs. The receptors derive from a man aged 40-55 years in good health and CMV-seropositive.

The chain carries TRBV19 and TRBJ2-1; 13 nucleotides line up with TRBD2. The CDR3 contains 15 residues. Germline V gene lookup returns CDR1 LNHDA and CDR2 SQIVND (reference sequence). Losses at the gene ends were 6 bases for V and 8 bases for J; bases not matched to a gene: 7. The CDR3 loop is CASSPGTSGKDEQFF. The CDR3, as DNA: TGTGCCAGTAGCCCCGGGACTAGCGGGAAAGATGAGCAGTTCTTC. Drawing the rest from reference TRBV19 and TRBJ2-1, the complete variable domain is DGGITQSPKYLFRKEGQNVTLSCEQNLNHDAMYWYRQDPGQGLRLIYYSQIVNDFQKGDIAEGYSVSREKKESFPLTVTSAQKNPTAFYLCASSPGTSGKDEQFFGPGTRLTVL.

In this sample, this clone turned up a few times. The chain is built from TRBV11-2 and TRBJ1-2, with D maybe TRBD1 (5 bases). The CDR3 has 14 amino acids. Looked up from germline, CDR1 is SGHAT and CDR2 is FQNNGV. V lost 3 bases, J lost 4 bases, and 12 bases lay in between. The chain's CDR3 is CASSFIFQGYGYTF. As DNA, the CDR3 is TGTGCCAGCAGCTTTATCTTCCAGGGCTATGGCTACACCTTC.

The chain uses TRBV6-6 and TRBJ1-3, with 7 bases that match TRBD1. CDR1 is MNHNY and CDR2 is SVGAGI in the germline V gene (reference sequence). The V gene end was trimmed by 5 bases and the J gene end by 4 bases; junction bases not matched to a gene: 8. The CDR3 has 15 residues. CDR3 DNA: TGTGCCAGCAGTCCGGACAGGCCTACGGGAAACACCATATATTTT. This gives the protein CASSPDRPTGNTIYF.

This clone was detected ten times or more. This rearrangement joins TRBV6-1 to TRBJ2-7; D perhaps matches TRBD2 (6 bases). The CDR3 consists of 15 residues. The V gene's germline CDR1 is MNHNS and CDR2 SASEGT. Trimming removed 7 bases at V and 0 bases at J, with 16 bases between. The CDR3 bases are TGTGCCAGCACCCACGGGGGTACCAACTCCTACGAGCAGTACTTC. Its protein is CASTHGGTNSYEQYF.

The CDR3 DNA sequence: TGTGCCAGCAAGAAACAGACCCGGGGAAATCAGCCCCAGCATTTT. Translation gives CASKKQTRGNQPQHF. This chain links TRBV28 with TRBJ1-5; D gene uncertain. The length of the CDR3 is 15 residues. Germline V CDR1 and CDR2: MDHEN, SYDVKM. Trimming pared 7 bases from V and 4 bases from J, leaving 17 bases between.

The gene calls are TRBV2 and TRBJ2-7; D ambiguous. Trimming stripped 4 bases from V and 3 bases from J, with 10 bases between. CDR1 and CDR2 from the germline V gene are SNHLY and FYNNEI. This CDR3 comprises 13 residues. The CDR3 DNA reads as TGTGCCAGCAGTGGGTCAGTGTTCTACGAGCAGTACTTC. Amino acid sequence: CASSGSVFYEQYF.

This clone appeared a single time. This sequence joins TRBV5-1 and TRBJ1-4; a weak D match, TRBD1 (5 bases). Germline lookup yields CDR1 SGHRS and CDR2 YFSETQ. Trimming removed 4 bases from V and 8 bases from J, with 21 bases in between. The length of the CDR3 is 16 residues. The CDR3 loop is CASSPQPQVGWEKLFF. The DNA for the CDR3 is TGCGCCAGCAGCCCGCAACCACAGGTCGGATGGGAAAAACTGTTTTTT.

This chain joins TRBV12-2 and TRBJ1-2; the DNA was not compared with TRBD1, the D call given in the table. TRBV12-2 is recorded as a pseudogene. This CDR3 comprises 15 residues. The CDR3 nucleotides read TGTGCAAGGGATGACGGGACAGCAACTAACTATGGCTACACCTTC. Translated: CARDDGTATNYGYTF.

The V gene is TRBV10-3, the J gene TRBJ2-7; 9 bases agree with TRBD2. CDR3 length: 14 amino acids. Per germline, CDR1 ENHRY and CDR2 SYGVKD. With V trimmed by 10 bases and J by 3 bases, 10 bases remained unmatched. The CDR3 sequence: CASGRREGSYEQYF. The CDR3 DNA is TGTGCCAGCGGCCGGCGGGAGGGAAGCTACGAGCAGTACTTC.

CDR3 amino acids: CASSQRGGSREKLFF. The CDR3 region has the DNA TGTGCCAGCAGCCAGCGTGGGGGGTCGAGGGAAAAACTGTTTTTT. The J gene is TRBJ1-4, the V gene TRBV7-6; a possible D gene is TRBD1 (5 bases). Between the trimmed V and J ends, which lost 5 bases and 8 bases, there was a span of 18 bases. Germline CDR1 SGHVS, CDR2 FNYEAQ. The CDR3 runs 15 residues.

This clone was observed a handful of times. The chain links TRBV5-1 to TRBJ2-2; 7 positions match TRBD1. The trim removed 2 bases at V and 4 bases at J, leaving 8 bases unmatched. Germline assignment: CDR1 SGHRS and CDR2 YFSETQ. CDR3 size: 16 residues. The CDR3 DNA is TGCGCCAGCAGCTTACGAACAGGGGTAGGCACCGGGGAGCTGTTTTTT. It codes for CASSLRTGVGTGELFF.

The rearrangement links TRBV4-3 to TRBJ2-2; TRBD1 matches at 7 bases. V was pared by 4 bases and J by 7 bases, with 6 bases of the junction left unmatched. The CDR3 totals 14 residues. Germline CDR1 and CDR2: LGHNA and YSLEER. The CDR3 DNA is TGCGCCAGCAGCCGGACAGGAGCTGGCGGGGAGCTGTTTTTT. It encodes CASSRTGAGGELFF.

The chain uses TRBV19 and TRBJ1-2; unclear D gene. CDR3 length: 15 residues. Germline CDR1 is LNHDA and CDR2 is SQIVND (reference sequence). The V end was cut by 6 bases, the J end by 4 bases, with 18 bases between. The CDR3 DNA is TGTGCCAGTAGCTTACCTCACCTACCCCGCTATGGCTACACCTTC. It specifies CASSLPHLPRYGYTF.